This T cell receptor beta chain was obtained from a study of Graves' ophthalmopathy and Graves' hyperthyroidism. Investigators amplified TCR beta CDR3 regions from RNA transcripts. An opening RT-PCR round employed HTBI primers and preceded a second-round multiplex PCR. TCRdb re-derived calls from the multiplex PCR reads in MiXCR, one entry per CDR3 protein. Of almost 750,000 distinct CDR3 sequences listed, around 40% are singletons. Germline-derived CDR1 and CDR2 are SQVTM and ANQGSEA. Trimming shortened V by 5 bases and J by 3 bases, and 23 bases separated the two germline ends. The CDR3 extends over 16 amino acids. A note on this clonotype: Its cognate antigen is unknown. This may be a read error: a much more frequent sequence differs by one nucleotide.

Points from the study as a whole: A 13-signature model separated ophthalmopathy from stable hyperthyroidism, 85% to 90% sensitivity, just over 80% specificity. Most clonotypes expanded in thyroid above 0.001 frequency were present in blood too.

Ineligible for inclusion were patients with other autoimmune diseases, uncontrolled infections, pregnancy or lactation. Diagnosis relied on clinical symptoms, serum thyroxine, TRAb, thyroid ultrasound and orbital computed tomography. This clonotype was sampled from an adult man with Graves' ophthalmopathy. This chain connects TRBV29-1 to TRBJ2-7; D possibly matches TRBD1 or TRBD2 (5 bases each). The sequenced material came from peripheral blood. The CDR3 spells CSVIWDLSTSGYEQYF. In DNA form, the CDR3 reads TGCAGCGTTATATGGGACCTCTCAACGTCGGGCTACGAGCAGTACTTC.